This T cell receptor (beta chain) was retrieved from a study of blood T cells in healthy people across ages. Study-level findings and limits: Per million T cells, the diversity of TCR beta decreased roughly linearly as age advanced.

This clonotype was seen repeatedly, ten times or more. The target antigen is unknown. Germline loops: CDR1 ENHRY, CDR2 SYGVKD. Trimming shortened V by 10 bases and J by 2 bases, and 21 bases separated the two germline ends. CDR3 size: 17 residues. Next came a second PCR, run for about 6 to 11 cycles, which used a sample-barcoded 5' primer along with a J-beta primer mix. Via MiXCR, TCRdb re-called the 5' RACE reads, giving one row per CDR3 protein. The table shows fewer than 2 million distinct CDR3 sequences, with about 39% occurring only once. The individuals who served as donors were healthy Caucasians living in Russia, aged about 6 to 100. Per sample, no less than 6 micrograms of total RNA were extracted.

Material: blood. The sequence was obtained from a human donor in good health. The chain employs TRBV10-3 and TRBJ2-6, with D tentatively TRBD1 or TRBD2 (5 bases each). CDR3 sequence reads: CATSKEGTDPGANVLTF. CDR3 DNA: TGTGCCACCTCAAAAGAGGGGACGGATCCTGGGGCCAACGTCCTGACTTTC.